Included here is one T cell receptor beta chain sequence, with context. Clones were read by immunoSEQ multiplex PCR, and TCRdb kept only the in-frame ones, dropping some. Found here are some 120,000 clones, around 94% of them singletons; the top ten hold approximately 0.022%. The entry originates in a study of human thymus T cells. The ends were cut back, 9 bases at V and 3 bases at J, with 15 bases in the middle. CDR3 size: 14 residues. Germline lookup yields CDR1 SEHNR and CDR2 FQNEAQ (reference sequence). Resections were taken during corrective heart surgery, and the thymus tissue came from these. The genes are TRBV7-9 and TRBJ2-1, with D possibly matching TRBD2 (6 bases). This TCR was sampled from a boy less than two years old with a congenital heart defect but otherwise immunologically healthy. Sequenced input: thymus tissue. CDR3 protein: CASTVAVIYNEQFF. For the CDR3, the DNA is TGTGCCAGTACGGTAGCGGTCATCTACAATGAGCAGTTCTTC. Together with reference TRBV7-9 and TRBJ2-1, the CDR3 gives the full variable domain: DTGVSQNPRHKITKRGQNVTFRCDPISEHNRLYWYRQTLGQGPEFLTYFQNEAQLEKSRLLSDRFSAERPKGSFSTLEIQRTEQGDSAMYLCASTVAVIYNEQFFGPGTRLTVL.